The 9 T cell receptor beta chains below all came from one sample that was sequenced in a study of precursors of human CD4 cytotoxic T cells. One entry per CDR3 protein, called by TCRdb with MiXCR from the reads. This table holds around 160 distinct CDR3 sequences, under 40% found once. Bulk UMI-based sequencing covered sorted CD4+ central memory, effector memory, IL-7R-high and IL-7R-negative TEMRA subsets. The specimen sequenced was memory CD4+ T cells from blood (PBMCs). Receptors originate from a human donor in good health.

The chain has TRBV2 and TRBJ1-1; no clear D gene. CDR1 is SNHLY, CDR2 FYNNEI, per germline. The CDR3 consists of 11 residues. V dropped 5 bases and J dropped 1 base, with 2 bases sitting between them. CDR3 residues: CASSQNTEAFF. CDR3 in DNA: TGTGCCAGCAGTCAGAACACTGAAGCTTTCTTT.

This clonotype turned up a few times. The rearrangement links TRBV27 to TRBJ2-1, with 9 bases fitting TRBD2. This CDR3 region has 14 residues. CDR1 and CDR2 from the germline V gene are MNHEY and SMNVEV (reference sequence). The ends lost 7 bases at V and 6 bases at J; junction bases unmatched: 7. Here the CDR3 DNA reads TGTGCCAGCACTCGGTCTAGCGGGGCCAATGAGCAGTTCTTC. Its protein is CASTRSSGANEQFF.

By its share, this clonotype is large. DNA for the CDR3: TGCAGTGCTAGTCGGGACAGATCTAGCAACACTGAAGCTTTCTTT. Its protein product is CSASRDRSSNTEAFF. The chain joins TRBV20-1 to TRBJ1-1; 7 nucleotides align to TRBD1. Germline assignment: CDR1 DFQATT and CDR2 SNEGSKA (reference sequence). Trimming at V came to 3 bases and at J to 2 bases, leaving 9 bases not matched to a gene. This CDR3 region has 15 residues.

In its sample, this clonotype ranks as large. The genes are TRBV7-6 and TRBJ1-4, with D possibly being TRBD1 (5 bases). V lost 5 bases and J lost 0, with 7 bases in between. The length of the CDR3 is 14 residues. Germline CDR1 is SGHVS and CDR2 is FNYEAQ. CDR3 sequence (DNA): TGTGCCAGCAGCCAGGGACCAACTAATGAAAAACTGTTTTTT. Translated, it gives CASSQGPTNEKLFF.

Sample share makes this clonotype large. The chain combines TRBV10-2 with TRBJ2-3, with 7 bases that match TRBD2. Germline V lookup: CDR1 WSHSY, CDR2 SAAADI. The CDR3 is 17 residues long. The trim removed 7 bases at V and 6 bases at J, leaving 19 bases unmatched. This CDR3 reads CASTSTGDYLQRDTQYF. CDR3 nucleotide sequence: TGCGCCAGCACCTCAACGGGGGACTACCTCCAACGCGATACGCAGTATTTT.

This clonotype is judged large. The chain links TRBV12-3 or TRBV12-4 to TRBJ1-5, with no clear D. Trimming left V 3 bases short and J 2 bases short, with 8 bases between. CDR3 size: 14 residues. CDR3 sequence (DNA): TGTGCCAGCAGTTTGGGGTCTGGCAATCAGCCCCAGCATTTT. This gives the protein CASSLGSGNQPQHF.

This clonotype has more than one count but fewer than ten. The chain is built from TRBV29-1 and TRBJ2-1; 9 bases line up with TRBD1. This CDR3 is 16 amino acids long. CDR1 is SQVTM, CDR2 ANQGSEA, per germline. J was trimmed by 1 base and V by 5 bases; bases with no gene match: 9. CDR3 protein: CSVSPGQGISYNEQFF. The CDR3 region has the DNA TGCAGCGTTTCTCCGGGACAGGGTATATCCTACAATGAGCAGTTCTTC.

In DNA form, the CDR3 reads TGTGCCAGCAGCTTAATACCCTGGGGGCGGACCCAGAACACTGAAGCTTTCTTT. It encodes CASSLIPWGRTQNTEAFF. The chain employs TRBV7-2 and TRBJ1-1, with a weak D call TRBD1 (6 bases). Per germline, CDR1 SGHTA and CDR2 FQGNSA. V lost 2 bases and J lost 1, with 20 bases in between. The CDR3 is 18 residues long.

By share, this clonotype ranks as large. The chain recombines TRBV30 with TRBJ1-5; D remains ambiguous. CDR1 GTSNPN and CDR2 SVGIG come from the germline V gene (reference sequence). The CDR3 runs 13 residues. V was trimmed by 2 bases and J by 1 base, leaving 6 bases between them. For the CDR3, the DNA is TGTGCCTGGAGTAGTGGGAGCAATCAGCCCCAGCATTTT. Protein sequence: CAWSSGSNQPQHF.